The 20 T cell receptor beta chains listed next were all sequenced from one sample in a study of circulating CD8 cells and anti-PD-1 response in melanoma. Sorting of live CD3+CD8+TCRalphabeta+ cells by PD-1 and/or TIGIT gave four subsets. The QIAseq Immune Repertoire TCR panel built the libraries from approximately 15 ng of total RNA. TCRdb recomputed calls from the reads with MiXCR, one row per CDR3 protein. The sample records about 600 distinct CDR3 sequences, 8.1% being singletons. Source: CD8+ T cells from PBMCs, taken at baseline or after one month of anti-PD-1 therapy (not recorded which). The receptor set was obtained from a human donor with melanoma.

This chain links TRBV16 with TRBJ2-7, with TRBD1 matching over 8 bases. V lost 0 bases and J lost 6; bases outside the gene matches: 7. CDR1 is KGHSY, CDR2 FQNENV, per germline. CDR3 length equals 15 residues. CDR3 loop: CASSQSRTGPCEQYF. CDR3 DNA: TGTGCCAGCAGCCAATCCCGGACAGGGCCGTGCGAGCAGTACTTC.

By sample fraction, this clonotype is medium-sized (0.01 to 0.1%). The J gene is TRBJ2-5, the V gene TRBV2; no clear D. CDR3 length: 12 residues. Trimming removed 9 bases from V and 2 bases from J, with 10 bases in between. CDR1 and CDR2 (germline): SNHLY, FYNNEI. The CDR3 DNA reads TGTGCCAGACAGAGAGATCAAGAGACCCAGTACTTC. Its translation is CARQRDQETQYF.

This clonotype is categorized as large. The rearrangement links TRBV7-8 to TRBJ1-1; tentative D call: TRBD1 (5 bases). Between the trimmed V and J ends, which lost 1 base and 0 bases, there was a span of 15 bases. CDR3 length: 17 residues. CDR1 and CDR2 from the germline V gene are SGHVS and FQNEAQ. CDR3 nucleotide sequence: TGTGCCAGCAGCTTAGGGGAGAGACAGATCATGAACACTGAAGCTTTCTTT. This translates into CASSLGERQIMNTEAFF.

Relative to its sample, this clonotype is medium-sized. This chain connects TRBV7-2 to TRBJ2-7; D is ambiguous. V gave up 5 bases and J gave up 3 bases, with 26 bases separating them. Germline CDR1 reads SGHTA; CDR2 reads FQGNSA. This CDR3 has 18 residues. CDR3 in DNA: TGTGCCAGCAGCCGACTCGGCCCCACATATATGGAATTCTACGAGCAGTACTTC. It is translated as CASSRLGPTYMEFYEQYF.

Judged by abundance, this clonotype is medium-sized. DNA for the CDR3: TGTGCCAGCAGTTCGTCTGGTCCGAGCGGGCGAAATGAGCAGTTCTTC. This gives the protein CASSSSGPSGRNEQFF. The rearrangement uses TRBV27 and TRBJ2-1; a possible D gene is TRBD2 (6 bases). CDR3 length: 16 residues. Looked up from germline, CDR1 is MNHEY and CDR2 is SMNVEV (reference sequence). V lost 4 bases and J lost 7, with 20 bases in between.

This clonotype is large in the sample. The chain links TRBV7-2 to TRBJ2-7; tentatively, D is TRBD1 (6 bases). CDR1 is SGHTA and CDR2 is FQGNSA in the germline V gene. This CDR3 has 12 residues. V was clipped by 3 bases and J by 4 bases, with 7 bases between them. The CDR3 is CASSFQGYEQYF. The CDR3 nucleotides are TGTGCCAGCAGCTTTCAGGGGTACGAGCAGTACTTC. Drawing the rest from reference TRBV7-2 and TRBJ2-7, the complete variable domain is GAGVSQSPSNKVTEKGKDVELRCDPISGHTALYWYRQSLGQGLEFLIYFQGNSAPDKSGLPSDRFSAERTGGSVSTLTIQRTQQEDSAVYLCASSFQGYEQYFGPGTRLTVT.

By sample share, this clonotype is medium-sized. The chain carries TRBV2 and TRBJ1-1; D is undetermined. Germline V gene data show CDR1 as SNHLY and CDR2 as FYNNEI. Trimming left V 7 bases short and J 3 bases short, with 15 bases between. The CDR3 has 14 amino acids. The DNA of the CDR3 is TGTGCCAGCAATCACGAGGGCTGGGACACTGAAGCTTTCTTT. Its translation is CASNHEGWDTEAFF. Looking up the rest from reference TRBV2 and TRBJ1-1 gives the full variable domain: EPEVTQTPSHQVTQMGQEVILRCVPISNHLYFYWYRQILGQKVEFLVSFYNNEISEKSEIFDDQFSVERPDGSNFTLKIRSTKLEDSAMYFCASNHEGWDTEAFFGQGTRLTVV.

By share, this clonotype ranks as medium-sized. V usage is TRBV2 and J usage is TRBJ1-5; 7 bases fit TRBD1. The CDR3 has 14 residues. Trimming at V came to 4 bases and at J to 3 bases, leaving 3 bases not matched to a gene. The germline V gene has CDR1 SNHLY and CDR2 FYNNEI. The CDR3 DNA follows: TGTGCCAGCAGTGCAGGGGGTTACAATCAGCCCCAGCATTTT. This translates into CASSAGGYNQPQHF.

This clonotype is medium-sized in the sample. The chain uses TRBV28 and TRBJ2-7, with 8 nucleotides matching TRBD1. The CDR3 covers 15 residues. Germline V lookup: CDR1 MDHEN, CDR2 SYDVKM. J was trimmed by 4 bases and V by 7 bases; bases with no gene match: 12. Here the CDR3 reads CASTIRTGQTYEQYF. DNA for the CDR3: TGTGCCAGCACCATTAGGACAGGGCAAACATACGAGCAGTACTTC.

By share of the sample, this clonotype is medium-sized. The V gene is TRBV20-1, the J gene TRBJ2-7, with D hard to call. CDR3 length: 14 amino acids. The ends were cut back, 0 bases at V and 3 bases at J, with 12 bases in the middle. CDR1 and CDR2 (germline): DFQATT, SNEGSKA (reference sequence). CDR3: CSARDSGGNYEQYF. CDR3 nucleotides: TGCAGTGCTAGAGATTCGGGCGGAAACTACGAGCAGTACTTC.

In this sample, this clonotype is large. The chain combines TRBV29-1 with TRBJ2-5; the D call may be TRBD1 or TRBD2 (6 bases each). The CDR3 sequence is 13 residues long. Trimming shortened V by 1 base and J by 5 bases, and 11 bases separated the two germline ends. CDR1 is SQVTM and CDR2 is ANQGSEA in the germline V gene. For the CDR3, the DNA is TGCAGCGTTGAAGTAGGGGGGCGCGAGACCCAGTACTTC. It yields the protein CSVEVGGRETQYF.

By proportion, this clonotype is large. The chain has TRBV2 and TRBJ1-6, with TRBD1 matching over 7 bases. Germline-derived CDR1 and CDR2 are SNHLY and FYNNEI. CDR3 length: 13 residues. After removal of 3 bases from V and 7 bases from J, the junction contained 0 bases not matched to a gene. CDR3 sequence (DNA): TGTGCCAGCAGTGACAGGGGGAATTCACCCCTCCACTTT. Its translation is CASSDRGNSPLHF.

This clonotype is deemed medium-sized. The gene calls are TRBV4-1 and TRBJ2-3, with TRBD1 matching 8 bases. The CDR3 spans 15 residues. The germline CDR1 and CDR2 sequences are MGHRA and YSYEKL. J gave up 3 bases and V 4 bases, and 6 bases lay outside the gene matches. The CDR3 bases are TGCGCCAGCAGCCGAGCGACAGGGGAGACAGATACGCAGTATTTT. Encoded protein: CASSRATGETDTQYF.

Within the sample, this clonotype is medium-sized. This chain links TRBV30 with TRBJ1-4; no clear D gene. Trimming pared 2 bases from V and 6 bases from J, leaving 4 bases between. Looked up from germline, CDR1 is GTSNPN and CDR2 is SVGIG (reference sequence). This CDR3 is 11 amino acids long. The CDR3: CAWSTDEKLFF. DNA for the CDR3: TGTGCCTGGAGTACTGATGAAAAACTGTTTTTT.

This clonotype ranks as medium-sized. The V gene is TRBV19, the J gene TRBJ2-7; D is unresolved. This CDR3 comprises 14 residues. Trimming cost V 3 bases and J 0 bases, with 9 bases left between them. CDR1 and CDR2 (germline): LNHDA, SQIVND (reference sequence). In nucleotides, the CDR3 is TGTGCCAGTAGTATGACGCCGGGCTCCTACGAGCAGTACTTC. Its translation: CASSMTPGSYEQYF.

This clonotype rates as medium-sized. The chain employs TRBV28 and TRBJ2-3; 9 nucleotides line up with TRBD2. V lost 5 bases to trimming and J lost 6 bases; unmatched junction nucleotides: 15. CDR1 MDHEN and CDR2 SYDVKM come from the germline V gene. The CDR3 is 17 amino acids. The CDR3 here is CASSRRSAGGPQDTQYF. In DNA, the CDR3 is TGTGCCAGCAGTCGCCGATCAGCGGGAGGACCCCAGGATACGCAGTATTTT.

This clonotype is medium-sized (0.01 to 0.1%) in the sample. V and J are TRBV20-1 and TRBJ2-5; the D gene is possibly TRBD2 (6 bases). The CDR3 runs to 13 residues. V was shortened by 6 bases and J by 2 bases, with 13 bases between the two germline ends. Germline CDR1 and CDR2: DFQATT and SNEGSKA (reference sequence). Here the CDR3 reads CSADGGTQETQYF. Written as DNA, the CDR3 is TGCAGTGCGGACGGGGGAACACAAGAGACCCAGTACTTC.

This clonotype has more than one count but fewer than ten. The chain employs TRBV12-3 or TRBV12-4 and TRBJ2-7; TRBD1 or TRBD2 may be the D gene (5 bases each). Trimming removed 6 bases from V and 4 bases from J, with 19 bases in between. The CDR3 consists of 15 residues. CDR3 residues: CASRERAGSGYEQYF. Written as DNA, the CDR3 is TGTGCCAGCAGGGAAAGGGCAGGGAGTGGTTACGAGCAGTACTTC.

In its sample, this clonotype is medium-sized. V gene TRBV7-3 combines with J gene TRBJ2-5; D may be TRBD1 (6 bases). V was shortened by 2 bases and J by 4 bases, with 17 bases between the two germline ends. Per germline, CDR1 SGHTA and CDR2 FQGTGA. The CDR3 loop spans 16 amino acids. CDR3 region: CASSLGPWGHVETQYF. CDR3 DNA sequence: TGTGCCAGCAGCTTAGGTCCCTGGGGGCACGTAGAGACCCAGTACTTC.

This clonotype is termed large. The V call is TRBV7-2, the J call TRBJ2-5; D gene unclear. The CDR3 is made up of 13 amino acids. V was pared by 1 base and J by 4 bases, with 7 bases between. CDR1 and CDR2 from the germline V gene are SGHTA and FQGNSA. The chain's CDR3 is CASSLDLGETQYF. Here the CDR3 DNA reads TGTGCCAGCAGCTTAGATCTAGGAGAGACCCAGTACTTC. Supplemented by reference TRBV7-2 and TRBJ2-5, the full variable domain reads GAGVSQSPSNKVTEKGKDVELRCDPISGHTALYWYRQSLGQGLEFLIYFQGNSAPDKSGLPSDRFSAERTGGSVSTLTIQRTQQEDSAVYLCASSLDLGETQYFGPGTRLLVL.